The 2 T cell receptor beta chains in this list originate from one sample, sequenced in a study of blood T cell repertoires in COVID-19. Only in-frame clones appear in the TCRdb table, and some are missing; sequencing was by immunoSEQ multiplex PCR. In the table there are 140,000 to 150,000 clones, around nine tenths of which are singletons. The sequenced sample consisted of peripheral blood. Receptors originate from a human donor in a cohort sampled during active COVID-19.

The chain carries TRBV6-6 and TRBJ2-7, with D maybe TRBD2 (5 bases). V was cut by 2 bases and J by 1 base, with 9 bases left in between. This CDR3 comprises 14 residues. The germline V gene has CDR1 MNHNY and CDR2 SVGAGI (reference sequence). CDR3 sequence (DNA): TGTGCCAGCAGTTACGGGAGATGGTCCTACGAGCAGTACTTC. It is translated as CASSYGRWSYEQYF.

The chain uses TRBV6-1 and TRBJ2-1; no clear D. Germline CDR1 MNHNS, CDR2 SASEGT. Trimming stripped 0 bases from V and 9 bases from J, with 6 bases between. This CDR3 is 12 amino acids long. CDR3: CASSEAGSEQFF. For the CDR3, the DNA is TGTGCCAGCAGTGAAGCCGGGTCTGAGCAGTTCTTC.